This TCR beta chain was recorded in a study of CD8 T cells in Susac syndrome. Random hexamers were used to reverse transcribe roughly 0.45 to 1 ug of RNA. From the immunoSEQ multiplex PCR reads, TCRdb called clonotypes with MiXCR, one entry per CDR3 protein. The profile shows about 160,000 distinct CDR3 sequences, 92% of them singletons. Sequencing of TCR beta drew on CD8+ and CD4+ T cells from blood. TEMRA cells underwent FACS enrichment and CD8+ and CD4+ T cells underwent negative isolation. The CDR3 extends over 14 amino acids. CDR1 and CDR2 from the germline V gene are DFQATT and SNEGSKA (reference sequence). The V and J ends lost 1 base and 5 bases, in that order; junction bases with no gene match: 5.

The V call is TRBV20-1, the J call TRBJ2-7; 10 nucleotides agree with TRBD1. The sample was CD4+ T cells from PBMCs. The clonotype was recovered from a human donor in good health. The CDR3 sequence is CSARAGTGVNEQYF. The DNA for the CDR3 is TGCAGTGCTAGAGCCGGGACAGGGGTTAACGAGCAGTACTTC.